The T cell receptor (beta chain) under discussion was sequenced for a study of technical replicates of blood from several donors. As to this clone: A read error may account for a junction end that differs from germline.

This CDR3 is 14 amino acids long. From germline, CDR1 is SEHNR and CDR2 FQNEAQ (reference sequence). Clones were read by immunoSEQ multiplex PCR, and TCRdb kept only the in-frame ones, dropping some. The sample lists around 64,000 clones, around 95% occurring once. V and J are TRBV7-9 and TRBJ2-1; 7 bases fit TRBD1. The sample comprised PBMCs. The clonotype was recovered from a human donor in good health. Some clones in this sample may be carry-over from other donors' samples. The CDR3 coding sequence is TGTGCCAGCAGCCTAGCCGGGACAGTCAATGAGCAGTTCTTC. Encoded protein: CASSLAGTVNEQFF.